The 2 T cell receptor beta chains below all came from one sample that was sequenced in a study of blood T cell repertoires in COVID-19. The protocol was immunoSEQ multiplex PCR, while the TCRdb copy is restricted to in-frame clones and leaves out a portion. The repertoire holds 200,000 to 250,000 clones, with about nine tenths as singletons. The material sequenced was PBMCs or T cells enriched from blood (not recorded which). The source of these receptors is a man aged 35 to 55 who had recovered from COVID-19.

The chain recombines TRBV11-3 with TRBJ2-1; D perhaps matches TRBD2 (6 bases). Germline CDR1 reads SGHNT; CDR2 reads YENEEA. Deletions cut 5 bases from V and 7 bases from J, with 12 bases between. The CDR3 length is 13 residues. CDR3 DNA sequence: TGTGCCAGCAGCCGCGGGACTGTAAATGAGCAGTTCTTC. This sequence encodes CASSRGTVNEQFF.

This clone was seen just once. The chain has TRBV18 and TRBJ2-3; 9 bases fit TRBD2. The CDR3 has 14 amino acids. V was pared by 8 bases and J by 6 bases, with 9 bases of the junction left unmatched. The germline gives CDR1 KGHSH, CDR2 LQKENI. The CDR3 here is CASQTSGTYDTQYF. The CDR3 DNA is TGTGCCAGCCAGACTAGCGGTACATACGATACGCAGTATTTT.